The next 32 T cell receptor beta chains were all read from a single sample in a study of T cells in Graves' hyperthyroidism and ophthalmopathy. Amplification yielded TCR beta CDR3 regions, with RNA transcripts as the source. TCR CDR3 regions were first amplified by RT-PCR with HTBI primers. TCRdb analysed the multiplex PCR reads with MiXCR anew, one entry per CDR3 protein. Altogether about 210,000 distinct CDR3 sequences are present, approximately 17% being singletons, with the ten largest covering approximately 46%. Input material: blood. These receptors were obtained from a man aged 45-65 years with Graves' hyperthyroidism.

The rearrangement links TRBV2 to TRBJ1-2; the D gene is possibly TRBD1 (5 bases). CDR3 length: 15 amino acids. Looked up from germline, CDR1 is SNHLY and CDR2 is FYNNEI. The V gene lost 10 bases and the J gene lost 2 bases, with 20 bases spanning the gap. The DNA for the CDR3 is TGTGCCACAATTGGAGGGGCGTGGGCCAACTATGGCTACACCTTC. Translated: CATIGGAWANYGYTF.

The gene calls are TRBV20-1 and TRBJ2-5; 7 nucleotides match TRBD1. The CDR3 extends over 14 amino acids. Losses at the gene ends were 6 bases for V and 4 bases for J; bases not matched to a gene: 11. The germline CDR1 and CDR2 sequences are DFQATT and SNEGSKA (reference sequence). The CDR3 reads CSAHSQGVGETQYF. The CDR3 bases are TGCAGTGCCCACAGCCAGGGGGTCGGAGAGACCCAGTACTTC.

CDR3 amino acids: CASSLAGAANTGELFF. Here the CDR3 DNA reads TGTGCCAGCAGTTTAGCGGGGGCGGCGAACACCGGGGAGCTGTTTTTT. This rearrangement joins TRBV12-3 or TRBV12-4 to TRBJ2-2; tentative D call: TRBD1 (6 bases). V was pared by 0 bases and J by 0 bases, with 8 bases between. CDR3 length: 16 amino acids.

J is TRBJ1-4 and V is TRBV7-2; D gene uncertain. The CDR3 has 15 residues. V was pared by 5 bases and J by 0 bases, with 10 bases between. Germline CDR1 is SGHTA and CDR2 is FQGNSA. The CDR3 protein is CASSPNAATNEKLFF. For the CDR3, the DNA is TGTGCCAGCAGCCCAAACGCGGCAACTAATGAAAAACTGTTTTTT.

This clonotype appeared many times. This CDR3 reads CASMRSGSKYEQYF. The CDR3 DNA reads TGTGCCAGCATGCGGAGCGGGAGTAAGTACGAGCAGTACTTC. The V call is TRBV27, the J call TRBJ2-7, with 8 bases that match TRBD2. V lost 7 bases and J lost 4; bases outside the gene matches: 9. Germline V gene lookup returns CDR1 MNHEY and CDR2 SMNVEV (reference sequence). CDR3 length equals 14 residues.

The V and J genes are TRBV7-9 and TRBJ2-5; TRBD2 might be the D (6 bases). The CDR3 length is 17 residues. The ends were cut back, 1 base at V and 7 bases at J, with 22 bases in the middle. The germline CDR1 and CDR2 sequences are SEHNR and FQNEAQ (reference sequence). CDR3 sequence: CASSLERGGDLPGTQYF. CDR3 in DNA: TGTGCCAGCAGCTTAGAAAGAGGCGGGGACTTGCCGGGGACCCAGTACTTC.

This clonotype was counted many times. The chain uses TRBV28 and TRBJ2-1, with 9 bases that match TRBD2. Germline V gene data show CDR1 as MDHEN and CDR2 as SYDVKM. The trim removed 6 bases at V and 0 bases at J, leaving 6 bases unmatched. CDR3 length: 16 residues. The CDR3 bases are TGTGCCAGCAGCACCCCGGGACTAGCCTCCTACAATGAGCAGTTCTTC. This codes for CASSTPGLASYNEQFF.

This chain connects TRBV7-2 to TRBJ2-5, with 8 bases identical to TRBD2. Losses at the gene ends were 4 bases for V and 1 base for J; bases not matched to a gene: 11. The CDR3 length is 17 residues. Germline values: CDR1 SGHTA, CDR2 FQGNSA. CDR3 nucleotides: TGTGCCAGCAGCTGGCTTATGGTAGCGGGACCCCAAGAGACCCAGTACTTC. It translates to CASSWLMVAGPQETQYF.

This clonotype has at least ten counts. This chain uses TRBV28 with TRBJ2-7, with 14 bases identical to TRBD2. J was trimmed by 6 bases and V by 5 bases; bases with no gene match: 9. Looked up from germline, CDR1 is MDHEN and CDR2 is SYDVKM. CDR3 length equals 16 residues. In DNA, the CDR3 is TGTGCCAGCAGTCCGGGGGGACTAGCGGGAGTTTTCGAGCAGTACTTC. This translates into CASSPGGLAGVFEQYF.

This clonotype was observed many times. This chain links TRBV20-1 with TRBJ2-1; D might be TRBD1 (5 bases). This CDR3 contains 15 residues. V lost 6 bases to trimming and J lost 5 bases, with 20 bases between them. CDR1 DFQATT and CDR2 SNEGSKA come from the germline V gene (reference sequence). The CDR3 DNA follows: TGCAGTGCCCCCCTTCGACAGACGGATGACAATGAGCAGTTCTTC. Its protein is CSAPLRQTDDNEQFF.

This clonotype showed up many times. J is TRBJ2-3 and V is TRBV5-1; 11 positions agree with TRBD2. Losses at the gene ends were 0 bases for V and 6 bases for J; bases not matched to a gene: 12. This CDR3 has 18 amino acids. Germline CDR1 and CDR2: SGHRS and YFSETQ. Written as DNA, the CDR3 is TGCGCCAGCAGCTTGGCTGGGACTAGCGGAGGACAGGGGGATACGCAGTATTTT. Translated, it gives CASSLAGTSGGQGDTQYF.

This clonotype appeared a few times. V and J are TRBV6-1 and TRBJ1-2; TRBD1 might be the D (5 bases). This CDR3 is built from 13 residues. The V gene lost 1 base and the J gene lost 8 bases, with 11 bases spanning the gap. Per the germline V gene, CDR1 is MNHNS and CDR2 is SASEGT. The CDR3 nucleotides are TGTGCCAGCAGTGAAGGAGGAAAGGGGGGCTACACCTTC. Translation: CASSEGGKGGYTF.

This clonotype has ten or more counts. This chain connects TRBV28 to TRBJ2-1, with a weak D call TRBD2 (5 bases). Germline-derived CDR1 and CDR2 are MDHEN and SYDVKM. This CDR3 region has 12 residues. V lost 5 bases, J lost 7 bases, and 9 bases lay in between. CDR3 region: CASSTPGNEQFF. As DNA, the CDR3 is TGTGCCAGCAGTACCCCGGGGAATGAGCAGTTCTTC.

This clonotype was found many times. The genes are TRBV28 and TRBJ2-3, with 11 bases fitting TRBD1. This CDR3 is built from 16 residues. Trimming cost V 6 bases and J 2 bases; bases outside gene matches: 7. Per germline, CDR1 MDHEN and CDR2 SYDVKM. CDR3 in amino acids: CASRPWDRGSTDTQYF. CDR3 bases: TGTGCCAGCAGACCCTGGGACAGGGGGTCCACAGATACGCAGTATTTT.

This clonotype was seen ten or more times. The gene calls are TRBV20-1 and TRBJ2-7, with a tentative D call TRBD2 (6 bases). The CDR3 extends over 16 amino acids. Trimming left V 1 base short and J 5 bases short, with 21 bases between. Germline V gene data show CDR1 as DFQATT and CDR2 as SNEGSKA (reference sequence). CDR3 sequence (DNA): TGCAGTGCTAGAGCCCGCACCCTAGCGCGGGTGGACGAGCAGTACTTC. Translating it yields CSARARTLARVDEQYF.

This clonotype was recorded at least ten times. V is TRBV11-1 and J is TRBJ2-7, with D possibly matching TRBD2 (5 bases). Germline V lookup: CDR1 SGHAT, CDR2 FQDESV (reference sequence). Trimming removed 0 bases at V and 3 bases at J, with 12 bases between. This CDR3 comprises 15 residues. The CDR3 DNA is TGTGCCAGCAGCTTAGCAGAGGGCCGGTTCTACGAGCAGTACTTC. It codes for CASSLAEGRFYEQYF. The full variable domain, completed using reference TRBV11-1 and TRBJ2-7, is EAEVAQSPRYKITEKSQAVAFWCDPISGHATLYWYRQILGQGPELLVQFQDESVVDDSQLPKDRFSAERLKGVDSTLKIQPAELGDSAMYLCASSLAEGRFYEQYFGPGTRLTVT.

This clonotype was observed many times. The V gene is TRBV6-1, the J gene TRBJ1-1; D is possibly TRBD1 (5 bases). The CDR3 loop spans 13 amino acids. Trimming shortened V by 5 bases and J by 0 bases, and 7 bases separated the two germline ends. CDR1 and CDR2 (germline): MNHNS, SASEGT. The CDR3 loop is CASSTTVNTEAFF. The CDR3 DNA reads as TGTGCCAGCAGTACGACAGTGAACACTGAAGCTTTCTTT.

The chain has TRBV7-9 and TRBJ2-5, with D perhaps TRBD2 (6 bases). Germline lookup yields CDR1 SEHNR and CDR2 FQNEAQ (reference sequence). Trimming shortened V by 4 bases and J by 4 bases, and 10 bases separated the two germline ends. This CDR3 spans 13 amino acids. The CDR3 DNA is TGTGCCAGCAGCTCGACTAGTTCAGAGACCCAGTACTTC. Protein: CASSSTSSETQYF.

The chain links TRBV5-4 to TRBJ1-2; weak D call: TRBD1 (6 bases). This CDR3 region has 11 residues. Germline CDR1 is SGHNT and CDR2 is YYREEE (reference sequence). V lost 4 bases, J lost 7 bases, and 8 bases lay in between. The DNA for the CDR3 is TGTGCCAGCAGCACAGGGTTTGGCTACACCTTC. Translated: CASSTGFGYTF.

This clonotype showed up many times. The rearrangement joins TRBV27 to TRBJ2-5, with 11 bases lining up with TRBD2. V gave up 1 base and J gave up 5 bases; unmatched junction bases: 6. Germline V gene sequence: CDR1 MNHEY, CDR2 SMNVEV (reference sequence). The CDR3 consists of 16 residues. Written as DNA, the CDR3 is TGTGCCAGCAGTTTATTCACTAGCGGGAGAGGCGAGACCCAGTACTTC. It is translated as CASSLFTSGRGETQYF.

This clonotype was observed a handful of times. The CDR3 region is CASSSTSGRDNEQFF. DNA of the CDR3: TGCGCCAGCAGCTCGACTAGCGGGAGGGACAATGAGCAGTTCTTC. V is TRBV5-1 and J is TRBJ2-1; 14 nucleotides align to TRBD2. CDR1 is SGHRS and CDR2 is YFSETQ in the germline V gene. V was clipped by 3 bases and J by 5 bases; unmatched bases: 1. The CDR3 runs 15 residues. The full variable domain, rest sourced from reference TRBV5-1 and TRBJ2-1, is KAGVTQTPRYLIKTRGQQVTLSCSPISGHRSVSWYQQTPGQGLQFLFEYFSETQRNKGNFPGRFSGRQFSNSRSEMNVSTLELGDSALYLCASSSTSGRDNEQFFGPGTRLTVL.

This chain links TRBV19 with TRBJ1-5, with D unresolved. V was cut by 2 bases and J by 0 bases, with 17 bases left in between. The length of the CDR3 is 18 residues. From germline, CDR1 is LNHDA and CDR2 SQIVND (reference sequence). This CDR3 is CASSISVLASYSNQPQHF. CDR3 sequence (DNA): TGTGCCAGTAGTATATCGGTGTTGGCCAGCTATAGCAATCAGCCCCAGCATTTT.

This clonotype showed up many times. The chain is built from TRBV2 and TRBJ2-7; D is possibly TRBD2 (5 bases). V was shortened by 3 bases and J by 0 bases, with 9 bases between the two germline ends. Germline V CDR1 and CDR2: SNHLY, FYNNEI. This CDR3 is built from 14 residues. In nucleotides, the CDR3 is TGTGCCAGCAGTGATAGCGTCAGCTCCTACGAGCAGTACTTC. This sequence encodes CASSDSVSSYEQYF.

This clonotype was observed many times. The chain is built from TRBV20-1 and TRBJ2-1; D may match TRBD1 or TRBD2 (5 bases each). The germline V gene encodes CDR1 DFQATT and CDR2 SNEGSKA (reference sequence). CDR3 length equals 14 residues. V shed 5 bases and J shed 4 bases, with 15 bases lying between them. CDR3 amino acids: CSAGPPGRYNEQFF. For the CDR3, the DNA is TGCAGTGCTGGTCCTCCGGGACGGTACAATGAGCAGTTCTTC.

This chain connects TRBV5-1 to TRBJ1-2; 9 bases map to TRBD1. The V gene end was trimmed by 7 bases and the J gene end by 4 bases; junction bases not matched to a gene: 5. Germline V gene lookup returns CDR1 SGHRS and CDR2 YFSETQ. This CDR3 is built from 13 residues. CDR3 in amino acids: CASGRDRAYGYTF. In DNA form, the CDR3 reads TGCGCCAGCGGCCGGGACAGGGCCTATGGCTACACCTTC.

At least ten counts were recorded for this clonotype. The chain combines TRBV11-2 with TRBJ1-1; D is unresolved. The CDR3 is 15 residues long. CDR1 is SGHAT and CDR2 is FQNNGV in the germline V gene. V lost 1 base and J 7 bases, leaving 16 bases between the germline ends. The CDR3 region is CASSLGSLPGGEAFF. For the CDR3, the DNA is TGTGCCAGCAGCTTAGGCAGCCTTCCCGGTGGTGAAGCTTTCTTT.

This clonotype was recorded many times. The J gene is TRBJ1-4, the V gene TRBV20-1, with a weak D call TRBD1 (5 bases). V lost 2 bases and J lost 4, with 8 bases in between. Germline CDR1 is DFQATT and CDR2 is SNEGSKA (reference sequence). This CDR3 has 13 amino acids. For the CDR3, the DNA is TGCAGTGCTAGACAGGGAAGTAATGAAAAACTGTTTTTT. Encoded protein: CSARQGSNEKLFF.

This clonotype was seen a few times. The chain employs TRBV29-1 and TRBJ2-6; possibly TRBD1 for D (5 bases). This CDR3 is built from 16 residues. V shed 6 bases and J shed 0 bases, with 15 bases lying between them. Germline CDR1 is SQVTM and CDR2 is ANQGSEA. The CDR3 sequence is CSVLRDSYSGANVLTF. The CDR3 DNA is TGCAGCGTCTTGAGAGACAGCTACTCTGGGGCCAACGTCCTGACTTTC. The full variable domain, in which reference TRBV29-1 and TRBJ2-6 provide the parts outside the CDR3, is SAVISQKPSRDICQRGTSLTIQCQVDSQVTMMFWYRQQPGQSLTLIATANQGSEATYESGFVIDKFPISRPNLTFSTLTVSNMSPEDSSIYLCSVLRDSYSGANVLTFGAGSRLTVL.

At least ten counts were recorded for this clonotype. V is TRBV30 and J is TRBJ1-4; the D gene is possibly TRBD1 (5 bases). The CDR3 runs 13 residues. In germline, CDR1 is GTSNPN, CDR2 SVGIG (reference sequence). Trimming took 7 bases from V and 3 from J, leaving 12 bases between them. CDR3 bases: TGTGCCTCGGGGGGAGCAGCTAATGAAAAACTGTTTTTT. Amino acids: CASGGAANEKLFF.

This clonotype occurred many times. This sequence joins TRBV10-3 and TRBJ2-1; 11 positions match TRBD1. Germline-derived CDR1 and CDR2 are ENHRY and SYGVKD. The CDR3 loop spans 14 amino acids. The V segment lost 5 bases and the J segment 8 bases; nucleotides outside the gene matches: 5. The CDR3 DNA reads as TGTGCCATCAGTACGGGACAGGGGGTTGATGAGCAGTTCTTC. The encoded protein is CAISTGQGVDEQFF.

This clonotype was detected ten times or more. The gene calls are TRBV4-3 and TRBJ2-5, with D unclear. The CDR3 covers 16 residues. CDR1 and CDR2 (germline): LGHNA, YSLEER. Trimming left V 4 bases short and J 1 base short, with 16 bases between. Written as DNA, the CDR3 is TGCGCCAGCAGCCTCGGAGTGGACGGATTCCAAGAGACCCAGTACTTC. This translates into CASSLGVDGFQETQYF.

A note on this clonotype: A read error may be the cause here, since a much bigger clone is one base away. The CDR3 here is CASSWSGATYNEQYF. The CDR3 nucleotides are TGCGCCAGCAGCTGGTCGGGAGCTACCTACAATGAGCAGTACTTC. The chain uses TRBV5-1 and TRBJ2-1; tentatively, D is TRBD2 (6 bases). The end of the DNA is better explained by TRBJ2-7, so the J call may be wrong. Germline CDR1 SGHRS, CDR2 YFSETQ. This CDR3 spans 15 amino acids.